The 21 T cell receptor beta chains below all came from one sample that was sequenced in a study of T cells in Graves' hyperthyroidism and ophthalmopathy. What was amplified from RNA transcripts were TCR beta CDR3 regions. RT-PCR in the first round (using the HTBI primer set) targeted the TCR CDR3. TCRdb called the multiplex PCR reads again in MiXCR, with one record for every CDR3 protein. The data show over 200,000 distinct CDR3 sequences, with about 16% seen just once and roughly 44% held by the top ten. Material: blood. These receptors were collected from a middle-aged man with Graves' hyperthyroidism.

The sample holds many counts of this clonotype. This chain connects TRBV20-1 to TRBJ1-2; D remains unclear. Per germline, CDR1 DFQATT and CDR2 SNEGSKA (reference sequence). The CDR3 runs to 12 residues. V was trimmed by 6 bases and J by 5 bases, leaving 13 bases between them. DNA of the CDR3: TGCAGTGCCCCGAAGTGGGGTTATGGCTACACCTTC. Its protein is CSAPKWGYGYTF.

In this sample, this clonotype turned up many times. The rearrangement links TRBV7-9 to TRBJ2-2; TRBD1 matches 7 bases. J lost 4 bases, V lost 2 bases, and 10 bases had no gene match. Germline V gene sequence: CDR1 SEHNR, CDR2 FQNEAQ (reference sequence). This CDR3 is 17 amino acids long. This CDR3 reads CASSLLGEGARTGELFF. The CDR3, as DNA: TGTGCCAGCAGCTTACTAGGAGAGGGGGCGCGCACCGGGGAGCTGTTTTTT.

This clonotype was recorded many times. The rearrangement uses TRBV24-1 and TRBJ2-1; 13 bases match TRBD2. CDR1 is KGHDR and CDR2 is SFDVKD in the germline V gene. This CDR3 contains 16 residues. The ends lost 7 bases at V and 0 bases at J; junction bases unmatched: 2. CDR3 nucleotides: TGTGCCACCAGCAGACTAGCGGGGGGCTCCTACAATGAGCAGTTCTTC. Amino acid sequence: CATSRLAGGSYNEQFF.

This clonotype was counted between two and nine times. The chain couples TRBV3-1 to TRBJ1-1, with D perhaps TRBD1 (5 bases). This CDR3 is built from 14 residues. Between the trimmed V and J ends, which lost 4 bases and 1 base, there was a span of 10 bases. Germline V gene lookup returns CDR1 LGHDT and CDR2 YNNKEL (reference sequence). CDR3 amino acids: CASSRKGSNTEAFF. In DNA form, the CDR3 reads TGTGCCAGCAGCCGTAAGGGGTCGAACACTGAAGCTTTCTTT.

CDR3 amino acids: CASSPRTSGYEQFF. The CDR3 DNA reads TGTGCCAGCAGCCCCCGGACTAGCGGATATGAGCAGTTCTTC. J is TRBJ2-1 and V is TRBV7-9; TRBD2 agrees at 10 bases. The CDR3 has 14 amino acids. V was pared by 5 bases and J by 8 bases, with 6 bases of the junction left unmatched. Germline loops: CDR1 SEHNR, CDR2 FQNEAQ (reference sequence). The complete variable domain, with remaining parts taken from reference TRBV7-9 and TRBJ2-1, reads DTGVSQNPRHKITKRGQNVTFRCDPISEHNRLYWYRQTLGQGPEFLTYFQNEAQLEKSRLLSDRFSAERPKGSFSTLEIQRTEQGDSAMYLCASSPRTSGYEQFFGPGTRLTVL.

This clonotype was recorded at least ten times. The V call is TRBV10-3, the J call TRBJ2-7; D may be TRBD2 (5 bases). V gave up 2 bases and J gave up 0 bases, with 11 bases separating them. CDR1 is ENHRY, CDR2 SYGVKD, per germline. The CDR3 runs to 15 residues. Here the CDR3 reads CAISELEGSSYEQYF. The CDR3 coding sequence is TGTGCCATCAGTGAGCTAGAAGGGAGCTCCTACGAGCAGTACTTC.

This clonotype was detected ten times or more. The chain carries TRBV29-1 and TRBJ1-1, with D perhaps matching TRBD1 (5 bases). This CDR3 region has 15 residues. Germline V gene sequence: CDR1 SQVTM, CDR2 ANQGSEA. V was pared by 7 bases and J by 3 bases, with 21 bases between. DNA for the CDR3: TGCAGCGCCGAACCCGAAGGTAGAGGGGACACTGAAGCTTTCTTT. It encodes CSAEPEGRGDTEAFF.

Many counts were recorded for this clonotype. V gene TRBV6-1 combines with J gene TRBJ2-1; TRBD1 matches 7 bases. Germline CDR1 MNHNS, CDR2 SASEGT. The length of the CDR3 is 16 residues. V lost 7 bases and J lost 8; bases outside the gene matches: 17. The CDR3 loop is CASKNLQGNYMHEQFF. The DNA for the CDR3 is TGTGCCAGCAAAAACCTACAGGGGAATTATATGCATGAGCAGTTCTTC.

The table lists this clonotype with a few counts. The rearrangement uses TRBV24-1 and TRBJ2-1; TRBD1 aligns across 7 bases. V lost 7 bases to trimming and J lost 7 bases; unmatched junction nucleotides: 6. Germline V lookup: CDR1 KGHDR, CDR2 SFDVKD. The CDR3 is made up of 13 amino acids. CDR3 amino acids: CATRQGRGNEQFF. CDR3 bases: TGTGCCACCAGACAGGGGCGCGGGAATGAGCAGTTCTTC.

This clonotype has more than one count but fewer than ten. The chain employs TRBV13 and TRBJ1-3; TRBD1 matches at 8 bases. The CDR3 runs to 14 residues. Per germline, CDR1 PRHDT and CDR2 FYEKMQ (reference sequence). The ends lost 6 bases at V and 0 bases at J; junction bases unmatched: 1. The CDR3 DNA sequence: TGTGCCAGCAGTGACAGGGGCTCTGGAAACACCATATATTTT. This translates into CASSDRGSGNTIYF.

A few counts support this clonotype. The J gene is TRBJ1-6, the V gene TRBV12-3 or TRBV12-4; 9 bases align to TRBD1. CDR3 size: 14 residues. V gave up 5 bases and J gave up 9 bases; unmatched junction bases: 5. The chain's CDR3 is CASSSGTGTSPLHF. Here the CDR3 DNA reads TGTGCCAGCAGTAGCGGGACAGGGACTTCACCCCTCCACTTT.

This sequence joins TRBV12-5 and TRBJ2-3, with D perhaps being TRBD1 or TRBD2 (5 bases each). The V end was cut by 6 bases, the J end by 6 bases, with 16 bases between. The CDR3 runs to 14 residues. Germline V CDR1 and CDR2: LGHNT, FRNRAP. DNA for the CDR3: TGTGCTAGTGGCCCCGGGCAGGGCGGGGATACGCAGTATTTT. It translates to CASGPGQGGDTQYF.

This clonotype was observed many times. This sequence joins TRBV7-2 and TRBJ2-7; D is unresolved. The CDR3 is made up of 14 amino acids. With 1 base removed from V and 4 bases from J, the gap between germline ends came to 11 bases. Germline-derived CDR1 and CDR2 are SGHTA and FQGNSA. The CDR3 DNA reads as TGTGCCAGCAGCTTAGGACCACGTTCTTACGAGCAGTACTTC. This translates into CASSLGPRSYEQYF.

This clonotype was detected many times. The V gene is TRBV4-3, the J gene TRBJ1-2; D is unclear. Trimming shortened V by 4 bases and J by 5 bases, and 14 bases separated the two germline ends. The CDR3 has 14 residues. The germline CDR1 and CDR2 sequences are LGHNA and YSLEER. For the CDR3, the DNA is TGCGCCAGCAGCCCAGCTGGTGAAAGTTATGGCTACACCTTC. As protein: CASSPAGESYGYTF.

With regard to this clonotype: A much bigger clone sits one base away, suggesting this may be a read error. This chain links TRBV20-1 with TRBJ1-2; D not resolved. The CDR3 length is 11 residues. The germline V gene has CDR1 DFQATT and CDR2 SNEGSKA (reference sequence). The CDR3 here is CSASDGYGHTF. The DNA for the CDR3 is TGCAGTGCTAGTGACGGCTATGGCCACACCTTC.

This clonotype came up a few times. The V call is TRBV18, the J call TRBJ2-4; 10 nucleotides match TRBD1. The germline V gene encodes CDR1 KGHSH and CDR2 LQKENI. CDR3 length: 17 amino acids. The V segment lost 2 bases and the J segment 2 bases; nucleotides outside the gene matches: 6. CDR3 nucleotide sequence: TGTGCCAGCTCACCATGGAGACAGGGGGCTACCAAAAACATTCAGTACTTC. This gives the protein CASSPWRQGATKNIQYF.

The CDR3 nucleotides read TGTGCCAGCAGTGTGTACGGTCGACAAGAGACCCAGTACTTC. Its translation: CASSVYGRQETQYF. The chain recombines TRBV28 with TRBJ2-5; D gene ambiguous. The CDR3 sequence is 14 residues long. V was trimmed by 5 bases and J by 2 bases, leaving 12 bases between them. The V gene's germline CDR1 is MDHEN and CDR2 SYDVKM.

This clonotype was recorded at least ten times. The V gene is TRBV7-2, the J gene TRBJ1-2; D perhaps matches TRBD1 (6 bases). Germline V gives CDR1 SGHTA, CDR2 FQGNSA. The length of the CDR3 is 11 residues. V was pared by 6 bases and J by 8 bases, with 10 bases between. The CDR3 protein is CASRRGDGYTF. The CDR3 DNA reads TGTGCCAGCAGAAGGGGGGACGGCTACACCTTC.

The chain carries TRBV7-8 and TRBJ2-1, with no clear D. Deletions cut 5 bases from V and 5 bases from J, with 10 bases between. The CDR3 is 13 residues long. Germline CDR1 and CDR2: SGHVS and FQNEAQ. CDR3 sequence (DNA): TGTGCCAGCAGCGTAGACTGGGACAATGAGCAGTTCTTC. Residues: CASSVDWDNEQFF.

This clonotype appeared many times. This chain connects TRBV7-2 to TRBJ2-7; D may be TRBD1 or TRBD2 (5 bases each). V dropped 5 bases and J dropped 4 bases, with 12 bases sitting between them. Germline V gene data show CDR1 as SGHTA and CDR2 as FQGNSA. CDR3 size: 13 residues. CDR3 bases: TGTGCCAGCAGCCCCAGTGGGGGATACGAGCAGTACTTC. Translation gives CASSPSGGYEQYF.

This clonotype was seen a handful of times. Given a much more abundant clone one base away, this may be a read error. The chain has TRBV6-1 and TRBJ1-1; D call uncertain. This CDR3 has 13 residues. The germline V gene encodes CDR1 MNHNS and CDR2 SASEGT. The CDR3 loop reads CASSPQLRTEVFF. In DNA, the CDR3 is TGTGCCAGCAGTCCTCAACTGAGGACTGAAGTTTTCTTT.